Following are 2 T cell receptor beta chains from one sample sequenced in a study of control samples from healthy donors and cancer patients. Using immunoSEQ multiplex PCR, the repertoire was profiled, and TCRdb retains in-frame clones only, with some absent. Among approximately 100,000 clones listed, roughly 78% were seen once. The material sequenced was blood. The receptors originated from a man aged 55 to 70 in good health.

The chain uses TRBV4-2 and TRBJ2-5; 11 positions agree with TRBD1. CDR3 size: 16 residues. V lost 4 bases, J lost 4 bases, and 8 bases stayed unmatched. The germline V gene has CDR1 LGHNA and CDR2 YNFKEQ. The DNA of the CDR3 is TGTGCCAGCAGCCGAAGTTTAGGACAGGGGGCAGAGACCCAGTACTTC. Translating gives CASSRSLGQGAETQYF.

This chain links TRBV7-3 with TRBJ2-2; D not certain. The length of the CDR3 is 12 residues. With 4 bases removed from V and 2 bases from J, the gap between germline ends came to 2 bases. CDR1 SGHTA and CDR2 FQGTGA come from the germline V gene. CDR3 region: CASSYNTGELFF. CDR3 DNA: TGTGCCAGCAGCTATAACACCGGGGAGCTGTTTTTT.